Below, 24 T cell receptor beta chains from the same sample are listed, as sequenced in a study of blood T cell repertoires in COVID-19. The repertoire was sequenced with immunoSEQ multiplex PCR; TCRdb's copy has only in-frame clones and lacks some. In the table there are 110,000 or so clones, roughly 79% of which are singletons. Sequencing input: peripheral blood. Receptors were obtained from a woman aged 70-85 years with acute or convalescent COVID-19.

This clone was detected only a few times. The V gene is TRBV5-1, the J gene TRBJ1-5, with D possibly matching TRBD1 (6 bases). CDR1 is SGHRS and CDR2 is YFSETQ in the germline V gene. This CDR3 region has 15 residues. V shed 0 bases and J shed 4 bases, with 11 bases lying between them. The CDR3 DNA sequence: TGCGCCAGCAGCTTGGGGACAGAAGAAAATCAGCCCCAGCATTTT. Its translation is CASSLGTEENQPQHF.

The chain links TRBV5-1 to TRBJ1-1, with TRBD1 matching over 8 bases. V lost 2 bases, J lost 3 bases, and 9 bases stayed unmatched. CDR3 size: 16 residues. Per germline, CDR1 SGHRS and CDR2 YFSETQ. The CDR3 sequence: CASSLDRGGGDTEAFF. The CDR3 region has the DNA TGCGCCAGCAGCTTAGACAGGGGAGGGGGAGACACTGAAGCTTTCTTT.

The CDR3 region has the DNA TGTGCCAGCAGCTTGGGACTAGGTCGGCATGAGCAGTTCTTC. It is translated as CASSLGLGRHEQFF. The genes are TRBV5-5 and TRBJ2-1; perhaps TRBD2 as D (6 bases). The CDR3 sequence is 14 residues long. In germline, CDR1 is SGHKS, CDR2 YYEKEE (reference sequence). Trimming removed 0 bases at V and 8 bases at J, with 12 bases between. Combining the CDR3 with reference TRBV5-5 and TRBJ2-1 gives the whole variable domain DAGVTQSPTHLIKTRGQQVTLRCSPISGHKSVSWYQQVLGQGPQFIFQYYEKEERGRGNFPDRFSARQFPNYSSELNVNALLLGDSALYLCASSLGLGRHEQFFGPGTRLTVL.

The rearrangement links TRBV19 to TRBJ2-1, with 10 nucleotides matching TRBD1. This CDR3 has 13 residues. With V trimmed by 6 bases and J by 7 bases, 3 bases remained unmatched. The germline gives CDR1 LNHDA, CDR2 SQIVND (reference sequence). CDR3 residues: CASRGTGANEQFF. The CDR3 region has the DNA TGTGCCAGTAGGGGGACAGGGGCGAATGAGCAGTTCTTC.

The sample holds a few counts of this clone. The chain joins TRBV7-2 to TRBJ1-1, with D uncertain. CDR1 is SGHTA, CDR2 FQGNSA, per germline. The germline V and J ends were trimmed by 1 base and 10 bases, with 13 bases remaining between them. The CDR3 is 13 amino acids. The CDR3 region is CASSLEAGGRAFF. The CDR3 DNA sequence: TGTGCCAGCAGCTTAGAGGCCGGAGGGCGAGCTTTCTTT.

This chain connects TRBV4-3 to TRBJ1-3; maybe TRBD1 (5 bases). The germline CDR1 and CDR2 sequences are LGHNA and YSLEER. V lost 0 bases, J lost 5 bases, and 14 bases lay in between. This CDR3 is built from 16 residues. CDR3 DNA: TGCGCCAGCAGCCAAGACCCCTCGGGACTTCGAAACACCATATATTTT. This gives the protein CASSQDPSGLRNTIYF.

This clone has only a few counts. The chain uses TRBV18 and TRBJ1-2, with TRBD1 matching over 7 bases. Germline trimming cut 3 bases from V and 1 base from J; bases unmatched to any gene: 11. There are 17 residues in the CDR3. Germline loops: CDR1 KGHSH, CDR2 LQKENI. CDR3 in DNA: TGTGCCAGCTCACCCCGGACAGGCTCTCCAGATAACTATGGCTACACCTTC. Amino acids: CASSPRTGSPDNYGYTF.

The rearrangement links TRBV29-1 to TRBJ2-3; D gene ambiguous. The CDR3 runs to 10 residues. The germline V gene has CDR1 SQVTM and CDR2 ANQGSEA. The V and J ends lost 7 bases and 2 bases respectively, with 4 bases between them. In DNA, the CDR3 is TGCAGCGGTTACACAGATACGCAGTATTTT. Amino acid sequence: CSGYTDTQYF.

The gene calls are TRBV30 and TRBJ1-4; tentative D call: TRBD1 (6 bases). V dropped 5 bases and J dropped 5 bases, with 15 bases sitting between them. Germline assignment: CDR1 GTSNPN and CDR2 SVGIG (reference sequence). The CDR3 extends over 14 amino acids. The CDR3 DNA reads as TGTGCCTGGGGGGCGGGGGGCAGGAATGAAAAACTGTTTTTT. Residues: CAWGAGGRNEKLFF.

The chain recombines TRBV21-1 with TRBJ1-5; TRBD1, the table's D call, was not compared with the DNA. TRBV21-1 is an annotated pseudogene. The CDR3 is 15 amino acids. The CDR3: CASSKWEQGYQPQHF. The CDR3 DNA reads TGTGCCAGCAGCAAGTGGGAACAGGGCTATCAGCCCCAGCATTTT.

The CDR3 spells CASSIAGGTQPQHF. The CDR3, as DNA: TGTGCCAGTAGTATTGCAGGGGGTACTCAGCCCCAGCATTTT. This chain uses TRBV19 with TRBJ1-5, with 7 bases aligning to TRBD1. Germline CDR1 and CDR2: LNHDA and SQIVND (reference sequence). The CDR3 is made up of 14 amino acids. After removal of 3 bases from V and 6 bases from J, the junction contained 5 bases not matched to a gene.

The CDR3 reads CASSLERGRNEQYF. The CDR3 nucleotides are TGTGCCAGCAGCTTAGAGCGGGGGCGTAACGAGCAGTACTTC. The J gene is TRBJ2-7, the V gene TRBV7-2; 8 bases agree with TRBD2. The CDR3 is 14 amino acids. The germline V gene has CDR1 SGHTA and CDR2 FQGNSA. V shed 1 base, J shed 5 bases, and the junction held 4 bases outside the gene matches.

The chain couples TRBV7-9 to TRBJ1-1, with a possible D match to TRBD1 (6 bases). The V gene's germline CDR1 is SEHNR and CDR2 FQNEAQ (reference sequence). The CDR3 runs to 13 residues. Trimming took 6 bases from V and 4 from J, leaving 12 bases between them. CDR3 nucleotides: TGTGCCAGCAGTCCAGAGGGGGTCACTGAAGCTTTCTTT. Amino acid sequence: CASSPEGVTEAFF.

The chain combines TRBV23-1 with TRBJ1-1; D unresolved. TRBV23-1 is sorted into the ORF group, with uncertain function. CDR3 length: 17 residues. Trimming removed 3 bases from V and 2 bases from J, with 19 bases in between. The CDR3 here is CASSQRGPHPPNTEAFF. Here the CDR3 DNA reads TGCGCCAGCAGTCAGCGCGGGCCACATCCTCCCAACACTGAAGCTTTCTTT.

The rearrangement joins TRBV28 to TRBJ1-2, with TRBD1 as a possible D gene (5 bases). From germline, CDR1 is MDHEN and CDR2 SYDVKM. The V gene lost 8 bases and the J gene lost 3 bases, with 19 bases spanning the gap. CDR3 length equals 15 residues. CDR3 residues: CASWGLSRADYGYTF. The CDR3 coding sequence is TGTGCCAGCTGGGGCCTTTCAAGGGCAGACTATGGCTACACCTTC.

This clone was seen a single time. This rearrangement joins TRBV3-1 (or the pseudogene TRBV3-2) to TRBJ1-2; TRBD1 matches at 7 bases. The ends lost 5 bases at V and 0 bases at J; junction bases unmatched: 12. This CDR3 contains 17 residues. The V gene's germline CDR1 is LGHDT and CDR2 YNNKEL (reference sequence). CDR3 in amino acids: CASSATGTVFSNYGYTF. The CDR3 nucleotides are TGTGCCAGCAGCGCAACCGGGACAGTATTTTCTAACTATGGCTACACCTTC.

This chain uses TRBV6-2 or TRBV6-3 with TRBJ1-2; 8 nucleotides align to TRBD1. This CDR3 spans 13 amino acids. Germline-derived CDR1 and CDR2 are MNHEY and SVGEGT. Unmatched junction bases numbered 5, after V lost 5 bases and J lost 6 bases. The CDR3 DNA is TGTGCCAGCAGTGCGGACAGGGTCAATGGCTACACCTTC. Its translation: CASSADRVNGYTF.

J is TRBJ1-5 and V is TRBV28, with D perhaps matching TRBD1 (6 bases). The CDR3 length is 14 residues. Germline CDR1 reads MDHEN; CDR2 reads SYDVKM. V lost 8 bases to trimming and J lost 6 bases, with 17 bases between them. CDR3 residues: CASSAVTGSQPQHF. The CDR3 nucleotides read TGTGCCAGCTCCGCCGTTACAGGGAGTCAGCCCCAGCATTTT.

The chain combines TRBV5-1 with TRBJ2-5; 9 nucleotides line up with TRBD1. Germline loops: CDR1 SGHRS, CDR2 YFSETQ. CDR3 size: 19 residues. After removal of 3 bases from V and 5 bases from J, the junction contained 20 bases not matched to a gene. In nucleotides, the CDR3 is TGCGCCAGCAGCTCTACAAACCAAGGACAGGGGCGGCGTAGGGAGACCCAGTACTTC. It is translated as CASSSTNQGQGRRRETQYF.

This sequence joins TRBV5-1 and TRBJ2-1; 7 bases align to TRBD2. This CDR3 comprises 15 residues. With 4 bases clipped from V and 4 bases from J, the junction kept 8 bases outside the gene matches. Germline V gives CDR1 SGHRS, CDR2 YFSETQ. CDR3 loop: CASSLTGTTYNEQFF. DNA of the CDR3: TGCGCCAGCAGCCTAACCGGGACTACATACAATGAGCAGTTCTTC.

The chain joins TRBV27 to TRBJ2-2; 7 bases fit TRBD2. Looked up from germline, CDR1 is MNHEY and CDR2 is SMNVEV (reference sequence). V gave up 2 bases and J gave up 3 bases; unmatched junction bases: 0. This CDR3 has 14 amino acids. The CDR3 sequence is CASSLAGDTGELFF. CDR3 nucleotide sequence: TGTGCCAGCAGTTTAGCGGGAGACACCGGGGAGCTGTTTTTT.

V usage is TRBV27 and J usage is TRBJ2-2; D unclear. V dropped 5 bases and J dropped 0 bases, with 7 bases sitting between them. There are 14 residues in the CDR3. The V gene's germline CDR1 is MNHEY and CDR2 SMNVEV (reference sequence). The CDR3 DNA follows: TGTGCCAGCAGTAGTCTATCGAACACCGGGGAGCTGTTTTTT. Its protein product is CASSSLSNTGELFF.

The chain employs TRBV11-3 and TRBJ2-3; D is ambiguous. Germline-derived CDR1 and CDR2 are SGHNT and YENEEA. The V gene lost 5 bases and the J gene lost 5 bases, with 8 bases spanning the gap. The CDR3 runs to 12 residues. The CDR3, as DNA: TGTGCCAGCAGCCCTAATAGAGATACGCAGTATTTT. Its protein is CASSPNRDTQYF.

The rearrangement links TRBV2 to TRBJ2-2, with D possibly being TRBD2 (6 bases). Looked up from germline, CDR1 is SNHLY and CDR2 is FYNNEI. This CDR3 contains 14 residues. Between the trimmed V and J ends, which lost 6 bases and 6 bases, there was a span of 14 bases. The CDR3 coding sequence is TGTGCCAGCAGGGGTTCGTGGGGGGCCGGGGAGCTGTTTTTT. This codes for CASRGSWGAGELFF. The complete variable domain, with remaining parts taken from reference TRBV2 and TRBJ2-2, reads EPEVTQTPSHQVTQMGQEVILRCVPISNHLYFYWYRQILGQKVEFLVSFYNNEISEKSEIFDDQFSVERPDGSNFTLKIRSTKLEDSAMYFCASRGSWGAGELFFGEGSRLTVL.